The 10 T cell receptor beta chains presented below share a single source sample, sequenced in a study of blood T cell repertoires in COVID-19. Sequencing was performed with immunoSEQ multiplex PCR; in TCRdb, only in-frame clones are kept and a portion is missing. The data contain some 65,000 clones, roughly 92% of them seen just once; the ten biggest clones take up 2.5% to 3%. The material sequenced was peripheral blood. The receptors derive from a man between 65 and 85 years old with active COVID-19.

The chain recombines TRBV6-4 with TRBJ2-2; 9 positions match TRBD1. This CDR3 has 14 residues. In germline, CDR1 is MRHNA, CDR2 SNTAGT. Trimming at V came to 11 bases and at J to 3 bases, leaving 7 bases not matched to a gene. CDR3 coding DNA: TGTGCCGGTCCCGACAGGGGGTACACCGGGGAGCTGTTTTTT. This encodes CAGPDRGYTGELFF.

The chain employs TRBV6-2 or TRBV6-3 and TRBJ1-1, with a tentative D call TRBD1 (5 bases). Between the trimmed V and J ends, which lost 2 bases and 1 base, there was a span of 11 bases. Germline assignment: CDR1 MNHEY and CDR2 SVGEGT. The CDR3 covers 15 residues. The CDR3 DNA follows: TGTGCCAGCAGTTACGGTAGACAGCCGAACACTGAAGCTTTCTTT. Its protein is CASSYGRQPNTEAFF.

CDR3 in DNA: TGTGCCAGCAGTTATACGGGGGGGGGTTCGGAGACCCAGTACTTC. It specifies CASSYTGGGSETQYF. The J gene is TRBJ2-5, the V gene TRBV6-5; 8 bases match TRBD2. V dropped 3 bases and J dropped 5; count of bases not matched to a gene: 8. This CDR3 is built from 15 residues. The germline CDR1 and CDR2 sequences are MNHEY and SVGAGI.

This clone was seen a handful of times. The chain has TRBV18 and TRBJ1-6, with D uncertain. The germline V gene encodes CDR1 KGHSH and CDR2 LQKENI. This CDR3 has 17 amino acids. V was cut by 0 bases and J by 0 bases, with 9 bases left in between. Written as DNA, the CDR3 is TGTGCCAGCTCACCACCGGGGAGGAGCTCCTATAATTCACCCCTCCACTTT. Encoded protein: CASSPPGRSSYNSPLHF.

This clone occurred once. This chain links TRBV7-6 with TRBJ2-5; 10 bases agree with TRBD2. Unmatched junction bases numbered 10, after V lost 1 base and J lost 2 bases. The CDR3 is 18 residues long. Per the germline V gene, CDR1 is SGHVS and CDR2 is FNYEAQ. Written as DNA, the CDR3 is TGTGCCAGCAGCTTAGAGTTGAGTCTAGCGGGGGCTCAAGAGACCCAGTACTTC. This gives the protein CASSLELSLAGAQETQYF. Full variable domain (outside the CDR3, taken from reference TRBV7-6 and TRBJ2-5): GAGVSQSPRYKVTKRGQDVALRCDPISGHVSLYWYRQALGQGPEFLTYFNYEAQQDKSGLPNDRFSAERPEGSISTLTIQRTEQRDSAMYRCASSLELSLAGAQETQYFGPGTRLLVL.

The rearrangement joins TRBV4-1 to TRBJ2-1; D remains unclear. With 5 bases removed from V and 6 bases from J, the gap between germline ends came to 11 bases. The CDR3 has 13 residues. CDR1 is MGHRA and CDR2 is YSYEKL in the germline V gene. The CDR3: CASSFQGGNEQFF. The CDR3 DNA is TGCGCCAGCAGCTTCCAAGGCGGCAATGAGCAGTTCTTC.

J is TRBJ2-7 and V is TRBV5-1; possible D gene TRBD1, 6 bases. V was trimmed by 0 bases and J by 3 bases, leaving 10 bases between them. The germline V gene has CDR1 SGHRS and CDR2 YFSETQ. This CDR3 region has 14 residues. The CDR3 nucleotides are TGCGCCAGCAGCTTGGTTCAGGGGAGCTACGAGCAGTACTTC. Translating gives CASSLVQGSYEQYF. The whole variable domain, filled in from reference TRBV5-1 and TRBJ2-7, reads KAGVTQTPRYLIKTRGQQVTLSCSPISGHRSVSWYQQTPGQGLQFLFEYFSETQRNKGNFPGRFSGRQFSNSRSEMNVSTLELGDSALYLCASSLVQGSYEQYFGPGTRLTVT.

CDR3 sequence reads: CASSNYLGTDTQYF. The CDR3 bases are TGCGCCAGCAGCAACTACTTAGGCACAGATACGCAGTATTTT. V gene TRBV5-1 combines with J gene TRBJ2-3, with D unresolved. V lost 4 bases and J lost 1, with 10 bases in between. From germline, CDR1 is SGHRS and CDR2 YFSETQ. The CDR3 length is 14 residues.

The chain's CDR3 is CASSHDSGQGVNSPLHF. DNA for the CDR3: TGCGCCAGCAGCCATGACTCGGGACAGGGGGTTAATTCACCCCTCCACTTT. The chain is built from TRBV4-1 and TRBJ1-6; TRBD1 matches at 11 bases. With V trimmed by 3 bases and J by 6 bases, 7 bases remained unmatched. This CDR3 is 17 amino acids long. CDR1 and CDR2 from the germline V gene are MGHRA and YSYEKL.

This clone is a singleton in its sample. V usage is TRBV7-8 and J usage is TRBJ2-7; TRBD1 agrees at 7 bases. J lost 0 bases, V lost 4 bases, and 3 bases had no gene match. Germline V gene data show CDR1 as SGHVS and CDR2 as FQNEAQ. The CDR3 runs to 14 residues. The CDR3 bases are TGTGCCAGCAGCTCCGGGACAGCCTCCTACGAGCAGTACTTC. It yields the protein CASSSGTASYEQYF.